A selection of T cell receptor beta chains follows, all from one sample in a study of T cell clusters in autoimmune cytopenias. TCRdb reprocessed the multiplex PCR reads, with one entry per CDR3 protein and no DNA. The listing records approximately 8,000 distinct CDR3 sequences. The sequenced sample was peripheral blood. The receptors stem from a human donor with an autoimmune cytopenia or autoimmune hepatitis (not recorded which). Both conserved end residues are part of each CDR3. The size of a clone is reported for some rows only, either as once, few or many, or as a class for expanded clones.

V: TRBV15; size: medium-sized; J: TRBJ1-6; CDR3: CATSRDKSSSSPLHF
V: TRBV29-1; size: large; J: TRBJ1-1; CDR3: CSVRQGNTEAFF
V: TRBV28; size: medium-sized; J: TRBJ1-4; CDR3: CASNSGRARLNEKLFF
V: TRBV28; size: NA; J: TRBJ2-3; CDR3: CASSLAGVSTDTQYF
V: TRBV7-6; size: NA; J: TRBJ2-5; CDR3: CASSPKALRETQYF
V: TRBV9; size: NA; J: TRBJ2-2; CDR3: CASSVASGTMVTGELFF
V: TRBV19; size: medium-sized; J: TRBJ1-5; CDR3: CASTTMGYSNQPQHF
V: TRBV6-5; size: NA; J: TRBJ2-1; CDR3: CASSRLEAYNEQFF
V: TRBV28; size: NA; J: TRBJ2-5; CDR3: CASIAGGQETQYF
V: TRBV7-9; size: NA; J: TRBJ2-1; CDR3: CASRRGNEQFF
V: TRBV28; size: NA; J: TRBJ2-3; CDR3: CASSIRTSGSTDTQYF
V: TRBV19; size: NA; J: TRBJ2-1; CDR3: CASSIVAGVGGEQFF
V: TRBV11-2; size: NA; J: TRBJ2-5; CDR3: CASSFGRPQETQYF
V: TRBV10-3; size: NA; J: TRBJ2-5; CDR3: CAISAEQGYQETQYF
V: TRBV20-1; size: NA; J: TRBJ2-2; CDR3: CSARRTSGSNTGELFF
V: TRBV19; size: medium-sized; J: TRBJ1-1; CDR3: CASSIGGGTEAFF
V: TRBV19; size: NA; J: TRBJ2-3; CDR3: CASSIGASGFTDTQYF
V: TRBV10-3; size: NA; J: TRBJ2-2; CDR3: CAISEPGAAAGELFF
V: TRBV24-1; size: NA; J: TRBJ2-5; CDR3: CATSDRLGRWETQYF
V: TRBV7-9; size: NA; J: TRBJ1-4; CDR3: CASARVGVEKLFF
V: TRBV20-1; size: NA; J: TRBJ1-3; CDR3: CSAKSTGPGNTIYF
V: TRBV28; size: NA; J: TRBJ2-4; CDR3: CASSTTSVVAKNIQYF